This TCR beta chain is from a study of cytomegalovirus exposure and HLA in healthy donors. Method: immunoSEQ multiplex PCR; TCRdb's copy keeps in-frame clones and lacks some. This table holds about 110,000 clones, approximately 87% found once. The CDR3 runs to 14 residues. V was shortened by 3 bases and J by 8 bases, with 13 bases between the two germline ends. Germline V CDR1 and CDR2: MNHEY, SVGAGI. The material sequenced was PBMCs. The receptor's source is a woman between 25 and 40 years old in good health and CMV-seropositive. This chain uses TRBV6-5 with TRBJ1-4, with D hard to call. The CDR3 bases are TGTGCCAGCAGTTATTCAGGTTCGGGGGAAAAACTGTTTTTT. Translation gives CASSYSGSGEKLFF.